These 26 T cell receptor beta chains originate from one sample sequenced in a study of blood T cell repertoires in COVID-19. The assay was immunoSEQ multiplex PCR, and TCRdb's table has in-frame clones only and misses some. The sample shows 100,000 or so clones, over 75% of them seen only once. Source material: peripheral blood. The receptors derive from a man aged 60-69 years with acute or convalescent COVID-19.

J is TRBJ1-1 and V is TRBV21-1. TRBV21-1 is marked as a pseudogene. The CDR3 is 15 amino acids. CDR3 loop: CASSKSPPGNTEAFF. The CDR3 bases are TGTGCCAGCAGCAAATCCCCCCCGGGGAACACTGAAGCTTTCTTT.

The V gene is TRBV13, the J gene TRBJ2-1; 12 bases are shared with TRBD2. The germline gives CDR1 PRHDT, CDR2 FYEKMQ (reference sequence). V was clipped by 5 bases and J by 12 bases; unmatched bases: 8. The CDR3 extends over 14 amino acids. The CDR3 loop reads CASSRTSGVRRQFF. The CDR3 nucleotides read TGTGCCAGCAGCCGGACTAGCGGGGTTAGACGGCAGTTCTTC.

This chain connects TRBV15 to TRBJ1-4, with 9 bases identical to TRBD1. CDR1 is LNHNV and CDR2 is YYDKDF in the germline V gene (reference sequence). CDR3 size: 15 residues. With 4 bases clipped from V and 6 bases from J, the junction kept 6 bases outside the gene matches. The CDR3 bases are TGTGCCACCAGCAAGGACAGGGGTAGTGATGAAAAACTGTTTTTT. This translates into CATSKDRGSDEKLFF.

This chain joins TRBV4-1 and TRBJ2-7; 13 bases are shared with TRBD2. CDR3 length equals 17 residues. Germline values: CDR1 MGHRA, CDR2 YSYEKL. With V trimmed by 0 bases and J by 3 bases, 5 bases remained unmatched. The CDR3 loop reads CASSQDWTSGRNYEQYF. The CDR3 DNA sequence: TGCGCCAGCAGCCAAGATTGGACTAGCGGGAGAAACTACGAGCAGTACTTC.

V usage is TRBV9 and J usage is TRBJ2-2; D is perhaps TRBD2 (6 bases). Germline CDR1 is SGDLS and CDR2 is YYNGEE. V dropped 4 bases and J dropped 4 bases, with 20 bases sitting between them. CDR3 size: 17 residues. The CDR3 nucleotides read TGTGCCAGCAGCAGACCCCCCGGGCTAGCGAGCACCGGGGAGCTGTTTTTT. Protein sequence: CASSRPPGLASTGELFF.

CDR3 in amino acids: CASSLAGADTDTQYF. The CDR3 nucleotides read TGTGCCAGCAGCTTAGCGGGAGCGGACACAGATACGCAGTATTTT. The J gene is TRBJ2-3, the V gene TRBV11-1; D is perhaps TRBD2 (5 bases). Trimming stripped 0 bases from V and 2 bases from J, with 9 bases between. The germline gives CDR1 SGHAT, CDR2 FQDESV (reference sequence). This CDR3 has 15 amino acids.

This clone was seen more than once but under ten times. The chain employs TRBV4-2 and TRBJ1-5, with D unresolved. Germline V gene sequence: CDR1 LGHNA, CDR2 YNFKEQ. The V gene lost 2 bases and the J gene lost 0 bases, with 20 bases spanning the gap. The CDR3 sequence is 19 residues long. The CDR3 sequence: CASSQSLDSFLNSNQPQHF. The CDR3 DNA follows: TGTGCCAGCAGCCAATCCTTAGACTCTTTTCTAAATAGCAATCAGCCCCAGCATTTT.

The chain carries TRBV6-5 and TRBJ2-2; possibly TRBD2 for D (5 bases). Trimming shortened V by 6 bases and J by 7 bases, and 9 bases separated the two germline ends. Germline lookup yields CDR1 MNHEY and CDR2 SVGAGI. This CDR3 has 12 residues. This CDR3 is CASRRGIGELFF. In nucleotides, the CDR3 is TGTGCCAGCAGACGAGGGATCGGGGAGCTGTTTTTT.

The chain joins TRBV3-1 (or the pseudogene TRBV3-2) to TRBJ2-1; 9 bases match TRBD2. The germline CDR1 and CDR2 sequences are LGHDT and YNNKEL (reference sequence). Trimming removed 4 bases from V and 15 bases from J; junction bases left unmatched: 7. The CDR3 consists of 12 residues. The CDR3 DNA follows: TGTGCCAGCAGCCGAACTAGCGGGCCTAGGTTCTTC. The encoded protein is CASSRTSGPRFF.

CDR3 DNA sequence: TGCGCCAGCAGAATCGACCTGGGCGGCAATCAGCCCCAGCATTTT. Translating gives CASRIDLGGNQPQHF. The chain has TRBV10-1 and TRBJ1-5; D ambiguous. Germline assignment: CDR1 WNHNN and CDR2 SYGVQD (reference sequence). The CDR3 sequence is 15 residues long. V gave up 6 bases and J gave up 2 bases, with 14 bases separating them.

This clone has only a few counts. The rearrangement uses TRBV11-2 and TRBJ2-5, with TRBD2 identical over 13 bases. Germline trimming cut 3 bases from V and 1 base from J; bases unmatched to any gene: 5. The CDR3 sequence is 17 residues long. Germline values: CDR1 SGHAT, CDR2 FQNNGV. The CDR3 DNA follows: TGTGCCAGCAGCTTGGCACTAGCGGGAGGGAGCCAAGAGACCCAGTACTTC. Translation gives CASSLALAGGSQETQYF.

The chain uses TRBV5-8 and TRBJ2-5; no reliable D call. The germline V gene has CDR1 SGHTS and CDR2 YDEGEE. Trimming removed 5 bases from V and 5 bases from J, with 13 bases in between. The CDR3 runs to 13 residues. CDR3 amino acids: CASSARSLETQYF. The CDR3 bases are TGTGCCAGCAGTGCCAGGTCCTTGGAGACCCAGTACTTC. The full variable domain, rest sourced from reference TRBV5-8 and TRBJ2-5, is EAGVTQSPTHLIKTRGQQATLRCSPISGHTSVYWYQQALGLGLQFLLWYDEGEERNRGNFPPRFSGRQFPNYSSELNVNALELEDSALYLCASSARSLETQYFGPGTRLLVL.

In this sample, this clone turned up a few times. This rearrangement joins TRBV6-5 to TRBJ1-5; D call uncertain. Per germline, CDR1 MNHEY and CDR2 SVGAGI. V gave up 8 bases and J gave up 7 bases, with 15 bases separating them. CDR3 length equals 13 residues. The CDR3 reads CASVLDPWQPQHF. For the CDR3, the DNA is TGTGCCAGCGTTTTAGATCCCTGGCAGCCCCAGCATTTT.

V usage is TRBV5-4 and J usage is TRBJ2-3; weak D call: TRBD2 (7 bases). Germline CDR1 is SGHNT and CDR2 is YYREEE (reference sequence). The germline V and J ends were trimmed by 4 bases and 0 bases, with 9 bases remaining between them. The CDR3 consists of 14 residues. In nucleotides, the CDR3 is TGTGCCAGCAGCGGGGGGGCAAGCACAGATACGCAGTATTTT. Amino acids: CASSGGASTDTQYF.

Only one count was recorded for this clone. The chain couples TRBV12-5 to TRBJ2-1; 8 bases match TRBD2. The CDR3 consists of 15 residues. Germline loops: CDR1 LGHNT, CDR2 FRNRAP. The junction had 6 bases not matched to a gene; V was cut back by 1 base and J by 7 bases. As DNA, the CDR3 is TGTGCTAGTGGTTTGGAGCTAGCGGGTCCGAATGAGCAGTTCTTC. Translating it yields CASGLELAGPNEQFF.

The chain recombines TRBV30 with TRBJ1-1; TRBD1 aligns across 10 bases. Germline CDR1 reads GTSNPN; CDR2 reads SVGIG (reference sequence). Trimming took 5 bases from V and 8 from J; bases not matched to a gene: 8. There are 13 residues in the CDR3. CDR3 sequence (DNA): TGTGCCTGGGAAGGTGACAGGGGGCCGGAAGCTTTCTTT. Its translation is CAWEGDRGPEAFF.

This chain uses TRBV3-1 (or the pseudogene TRBV3-2) with TRBJ1-5; TRBD1 agrees at 8 bases. The CDR3 is 23 residues long. Trimming removed 0 bases from V and 6 bases from J; junction bases left unmatched: 28. The germline gives CDR1 LGHDT, CDR2 YNNKEL (reference sequence). The CDR3 spells CASSQDNDGRLRPGGRSGQPQHF. Here the CDR3 DNA reads TGTGCCAGCAGCCAAGACAATGATGGTCGTTTAAGGCCAGGGGGCCGATCCGGTCAGCCCCAGCATTTT.

The V gene is TRBV29-1, the J gene TRBJ2-7, with 9 bases aligning to TRBD1. The V gene end was trimmed by 0 bases and the J gene end by 7 bases; junction bases not matched to a gene: 10. Germline values: CDR1 SQVTM, CDR2 ANQGSEA. The CDR3 extends over 15 amino acids. The CDR3 bases are TGCAGCGTTGAAGATCGACGACAGGGGGATCGGGAGCAGTACTTC. Translation: CSVEDRRQGDREQYF.

The chain uses TRBV19 and TRBJ2-3; D gene unclear. With 5 bases removed from V and 1 base from J, the gap between germline ends came to 10 bases. This CDR3 has 14 amino acids. Germline CDR1 is LNHDA and CDR2 is SQIVND (reference sequence). The CDR3 nucleotides read TGTGCCAGTAGTGTCAGTGTTGGCACAGATACGCAGTATTTT. Its protein is CASSVSVGTDTQYF.

The rearrangement uses TRBV4-1 and TRBJ2-3, with a weak D call TRBD2 (6 bases). Trimming removed 0 bases at V and 4 bases at J, with 14 bases between. This CDR3 has 16 residues. Per the germline V gene, CDR1 is MGHRA and CDR2 is YSYEKL. The CDR3: CASSQEGTSFADTQYF. The CDR3 DNA is TGCGCCAGCAGCCAAGAAGGCACTAGCTTCGCAGATACGCAGTATTTT.

The chain links TRBV11-3 to TRBJ2-5; TRBD1 matches at 8 bases. J gave up 7 bases and V 5 bases, and 12 bases lay outside the gene matches. The CDR3 totals 15 residues. Germline CDR1 is SGHNT and CDR2 is YENEEA. Written as DNA, the CDR3 is TGTGCCAGCAGCGACGGACAGGGTCCGTGGGGGACCCAGTACTTC. This translates into CASSDGQGPWGTQYF.

This chain connects TRBV7-2 to TRBJ1-2; D possibly corresponds to TRBD1 (6 bases). V was clipped by 0 bases and J by 2 bases, with 31 bases between them. Germline values: CDR1 SGHTA, CDR2 FQGNSA. The CDR3 is 22 residues long. CDR3 sequence (DNA): TGTGCCAGCAGCTTAGCTCCTTACCGGAGGACAGTCAGGGTGGGGTTCAACTATGGCTACACCTTC. It is translated as CASSLAPYRRTVRVGFNYGYTF.

V usage is TRBV7-8 and J usage is TRBJ2-2, with D unclear. V lost 0 bases and J 5 bases, leaving 4 bases between the germline ends. The CDR3 has 13 residues. Germline CDR1 reads SGHVS; CDR2 reads FQNEAQ. In DNA form, the CDR3 reads TGTGCCAGCAGCTTAGCTGAGACCGGGGAGCTGTTTTTT. Encoded protein: CASSLAETGELFF.

The chain joins TRBV11-2 to TRBJ1-1; 7 bases line up with TRBD1. Per germline, CDR1 SGHAT and CDR2 FQNNGV. V lost 4 bases, J lost 0 bases, and 2 bases stayed unmatched. The CDR3 runs 14 residues. CDR3: CASSSDRVNTEAFF. CDR3 nucleotide sequence: TGTGCCAGCAGCTCCGACAGGGTGAACACTGAAGCTTTCTTT. Supplemented by reference TRBV11-2 and TRBJ1-1, the full variable domain reads EAGVAQSPRYKIIEKRQSVAFWCNPISGHATLYWYQQILGQGPKLLIQFQNNGVVDDSQLPKDRFSAERLKGVDSTLKIQPAKLEDSAVYLCASSSDRVNTEAFFGQGTRLTVV.

V usage is TRBV7-9 and J usage is TRBJ2-1; D is possibly TRBD2 (5 bases). V gave up 8 bases and J gave up 8 bases, with 19 bases separating them. This CDR3 contains 14 residues. The V gene's germline CDR1 is SEHNR and CDR2 FQNEAQ (reference sequence). CDR3 loop: CASRLADGGYEQFF. The CDR3 coding sequence is TGTGCCAGCCGGCTCGCCGACGGAGGATATGAGCAGTTCTTC.

The CDR3 loop is CASSEYRTGIYNEQFF. CDR3 DNA sequence: TGTGCCAGCAGTGAATATAGGACAGGTATTTACAATGAGCAGTTCTTC. The genes are TRBV6-1 and TRBJ2-1; 7 bases line up with TRBD1. This CDR3 comprises 16 residues. Germline CDR1 reads MNHNS; CDR2 reads SASEGT. The junction had 8 bases not matched to a gene; V was cut back by 2 bases and J by 4 bases.